The 12 T cell receptor beta chains reported below all come from one sample, sequenced in a study of cytomegalovirus exposure and HLA in healthy donors. Use of 60 Vbeta and 13 Jbeta primers characterized the PCR. Sequencing used immunoSEQ multiplex PCR; TCRdb keeps in-frame clones, though not all of them. The profile shows about 200,000 clones, roughly 83% of them singletons. Sequencing used PBMCs. These receptor sequences come from a male donor in good health and CMV-seropositive.

The chain couples TRBV7-2 to TRBJ2-5; D is ambiguous. In germline, CDR1 is SGHTA, CDR2 FQGNSA. Trimming left V 0 bases short and J 3 bases short, with 5 bases between. The CDR3 totals 13 residues. CDR3 sequence reads: CASSLAEKETQYF. Here the CDR3 DNA reads TGTGCCAGCAGCTTAGCCGAGAAAGAGACCCAGTACTTC.

This clone is a singleton in its sample. The V and J genes are TRBV28 and TRBJ2-1; 7 positions agree with TRBD1. This CDR3 has 14 residues. CDR1 and CDR2 from the germline V gene are MDHEN and SYDVKM. V dropped 5 bases and J dropped 4; count of bases not matched to a gene: 5. CDR3 sequence: CASSETTGYNEQFF. The CDR3 DNA reads as TGTGCCAGCAGTGAAACGACAGGGTACAATGAGCAGTTCTTC.

The chain uses TRBV5-6 and TRBJ1-3, with D unresolved. The V and J ends lost 0 bases and 0 bases respectively, with 4 bases between them. Germline V gene lookup returns CDR1 SGHDT and CDR2 YYEEEE. The CDR3 has 14 amino acids. The DNA for the CDR3 is TGTGCCAGCAGCTTGGGCAGCTCTGGAAACACCATATATTTT. Its protein is CASSLGSSGNTIYF.

This clone was seen once. The J gene is TRBJ1-2, the V gene TRBV5-6; 7 nucleotides agree with TRBD1. V trimming: 6 bases; J trimming: 4 bases; junction bases outside the gene matches: 12. In germline, CDR1 is SGHDT, CDR2 YYEEEE. The CDR3 is made up of 15 amino acids. CDR3 region: CASIPLTDRVYGYTF. CDR3 in DNA: TGTGCCAGCATCCCGCTTACAGACAGGGTCTATGGCTACACCTTC.

The rearrangement uses TRBV7-9 and TRBJ2-5; TRBD2 matches 10 bases. CDR3 length: 17 residues. The J segment lost 2 bases and the V segment lost 1 base, leaving 7 bases of the junction unmatched. Germline loops: CDR1 SEHNR, CDR2 FQNEAQ (reference sequence). In nucleotides, the CDR3 is TGTGCCAGCAGCTTAGTGTCGACTAGCGGGCCGCAAGAGACCCAGTACTTC. Translating gives CASSLVSTSGPQETQYF.

This clone was detected once. The genes are TRBV5-4 and TRBJ2-1; weak D call: TRBD2 (6 bases). The CDR3 length is 13 residues. Trimming stripped 0 bases from V and 6 bases from J, with 7 bases between. Germline V lookup: CDR1 SGHNT, CDR2 YYREEE (reference sequence). The CDR3 DNA follows: TGTGCCAGCAGCTTGGTTAGCGGCAATGAGCAGTTCTTC. The encoded protein is CASSLVSGNEQFF.

This chain connects TRBV5-1 to TRBJ1-3; 7 bases are shared with TRBD1. V trimming: 1 base; J trimming: 0 bases; junction bases outside the gene matches: 1. Germline CDR1 SGHRS, CDR2 YFSETQ. This CDR3 has 15 residues. CDR3 region: CASSLTGDSGNTIYF. The CDR3, as DNA: TGCGCCAGCAGCTTGACAGGGGACTCTGGAAACACCATATATTTT.

The CDR3 nucleotides are TGCGCCAGCAGCTTTGTGGGGGGGCCTGGGGAGACCCAGTACTTC. Its translation is CASSFVGGPGETQYF. This chain joins TRBV5-1 and TRBJ2-5; D may be TRBD2 (7 bases). The CDR3 runs 15 residues. CDR1 is SGHRS, CDR2 YFSETQ, per germline. The V gene lost 2 bases and the J gene lost 5 bases, with 16 bases spanning the gap.

The chain's CDR3 is CATSGGTQYGYTF. CDR3 bases: TGTGCCACCAGCGGCGGGACGCAGTATGGCTACACCTTC. This chain joins TRBV15 and TRBJ1-2; perhaps TRBD1 as D (5 bases). The germline CDR1 and CDR2 sequences are LNHNV and YYDKDF (reference sequence). V dropped 5 bases and J dropped 5 bases, with 12 bases sitting between them. There are 13 residues in the CDR3. The variable domain in full, completed from reference TRBV15 and TRBJ1-2, reads DAMVIQNPRYQVTQFGKPVTLSCSQTLNHNVMYWYQQKSSQAPKLLFHYYDKDFNNEADTPDNFQSRRPNTSFCFLDIRSPGLGDTAMYLCATSGGTQYGYTFGSGTRLTVV.

A note on this clone: A junction boundary mismatches the germline segment, possibly from a read error. The chain employs TRBV7-2 and TRBJ2-3; TRBD2 matches at 11 bases. The CDR3 has 15 amino acids. The germline V gene has CDR1 SGHTA and CDR2 FQGNSA. CDR3 in amino acids: CASSVAGGPGDTQYF. CDR3 nucleotides: TGTGCCAGCAGCGTAGCGGGAGGGCCCGGAGATACGCAGTATTTT.

This chain links TRBV18 with TRBJ2-7, with 9 bases lining up with TRBD1. CDR1 and CDR2 (germline): KGHSH, LQKENI. V dropped 2 bases and J dropped 7; count of bases not matched to a gene: 12. CDR3 length: 16 residues. The CDR3 nucleotides are TGTGCCAGCTCACCAACTGCAGGACAGGGGTTCGCAGAGCAGTACTTC. Its translation: CASSPTAGQGFAEQYF.

The chain employs TRBV27 and TRBJ2-7, with D uncertain. V lost 3 bases to trimming and J lost 2 bases, with 8 bases between them. The CDR3 is made up of 13 amino acids. Germline values: CDR1 MNHEY, CDR2 SMNVEV (reference sequence). The DNA for the CDR3 is TGTGCCAGCAGTTTCCAGTCCCCCTACGAGCAGTACTTC. As protein: CASSFQSPYEQYF.